These 11 T cell receptor beta chains were sequenced from one sample in a study of cytomegalovirus exposure and HLA in healthy donors. PCR employed 60 Vbeta and 13 Jbeta primers. Repertoires were generated with immunoSEQ multiplex PCR, while TCRdb's copy carries only in-frame clones and drops some. The data hold hundreds of thousands of clones, with 77% observed a single time. The specimen was PBMCs. The origin of the receptors is a woman aged 60-75 years in good health and CMV-seropositive.

The rearrangement uses TRBV27 and TRBJ2-7; 8 nucleotides agree with TRBD2. Germline V gene lookup returns CDR1 MNHEY and CDR2 SMNVEV (reference sequence). The CDR3 covers 15 residues. J was trimmed by 4 bases and V by 0 bases; bases with no gene match: 5. CDR3 loop: CASSLSGLGEYEQYF. CDR3 sequence (DNA): TGTGCCAGCAGTTTATCGGGACTAGGAGAATACGAGCAGTACTTC.

V is TRBV6-1 and J is TRBJ2-5; tentatively, D is TRBD1 (6 bases). The CDR3 is 15 amino acids. Deletions cut 6 bases from V and 7 bases from J, with 21 bases between. Per the germline V gene, CDR1 is MNHNS and CDR2 is SASEGT. The CDR3 reads CASRQPRGPFATQYF. The CDR3 DNA follows: TGTGCCAGCAGGCAACCCAGGGGCCCGTTTGCGACCCAGTACTTC.

This clone was seen a handful of times. The J gene is TRBJ2-7, the V gene TRBV4-2; TRBD2 agrees at 8 bases. CDR3 length: 16 residues. CDR1 and CDR2 (germline): LGHNA, YNFKEQ. With 1 base clipped from V and 0 bases from J, the junction kept 5 bases outside the gene matches. The CDR3 sequence: CASSQGLAGLSYEQYF. Written as DNA, the CDR3 is TGTGCCAGCAGCCAAGGGCTAGCGGGCCTCTCCTACGAGCAGTACTTC.

This clone has only one observation. The rearrangement links TRBV6-6 to TRBJ1-5; 9 bases are a match to TRBD1. Germline CDR1 and CDR2: MNHNY and SVGAGI (reference sequence). V dropped 5 bases and J dropped 5; count of bases not matched to a gene: 1. This CDR3 has 13 residues. The CDR3 nucleotides are TGTGCCAGCAGTGGACAGGGGCATCAGCCCCAGCATTTT. Protein sequence: CASSGQGHQPQHF.

The CDR3 DNA is TGTGCCAGCAGCATCCGACAGGTTAACTACGAGCAGTACTTC. It translates to CASSIRQVNYEQYF. This rearrangement joins TRBV13 to TRBJ2-7, with D perhaps TRBD1 (6 bases). This CDR3 has 14 amino acids. CDR1 is PRHDT, CDR2 FYEKMQ, per germline (reference sequence). V dropped 5 bases and J dropped 3 bases, with 14 bases sitting between them.

The rearrangement uses TRBV10-3 and TRBJ2-7, with 8 bases matching TRBD1. This CDR3 contains 15 residues. V dropped 1 base and J dropped 4; count of bases not matched to a gene: 6. Germline loops: CDR1 ENHRY, CDR2 SYGVKD. CDR3 coding DNA: TGTGCCATCAGTGAGTTCCAGGGGGCGAAGTACGAGCAGTACTTC. Protein product: CAISEFQGAKYEQYF.

V usage is TRBV29-1 and J usage is TRBJ1-5; 9 nucleotides line up with TRBD1. With 4 bases clipped from V and 4 bases from J, the junction kept 2 bases outside the gene matches. This CDR3 has 13 residues. Germline CDR1 is SQVTM and CDR2 is ANQGSEA. CDR3 nucleotides: TGCAGCGTTGCACAGGGGGCTAATCAGCCCCAGCATTTT. This codes for CSVAQGANQPQHF.

The chain carries TRBV19 and TRBJ1-1; tentative D call: TRBD1 (5 bases). Trimming stripped 6 bases from V and 2 bases from J, with 16 bases between. The CDR3 runs 15 residues. Germline values: CDR1 LNHDA, CDR2 SQIVND (reference sequence). The CDR3 here is CASRLGGAINTEAFF. Here the CDR3 DNA reads TGTGCCAGTAGATTGGGAGGGGCGATAAACACTGAAGCTTTCTTT.

The V and J genes are TRBV6-5 and TRBJ1-2; maybe TRBD1 (6 bases). V lost 4 bases, J lost 3 bases, and 9 bases lay in between. The CDR3 sequence is 13 residues long. The germline gives CDR1 MNHEY, CDR2 SVGAGI. CDR3 region: CASSLDRDYGYTF. CDR3 bases: TGTGCCAGCAGTTTGGACAGAGACTATGGCTACACCTTC.

The chain has TRBV30 and TRBJ2-3; 9 nucleotides line up with TRBD2. This CDR3 spans 13 amino acids. The V segment lost 5 bases and the J segment 3 bases; nucleotides outside the gene matches: 3. Looked up from germline, CDR1 is GTSNPN and CDR2 is SVGIG (reference sequence). The CDR3 reads CAWASGMTDTQYF. In DNA, the CDR3 is TGTGCCTGGGCTAGCGGGATGACAGATACGCAGTATTTT. Full variable domain (outside the CDR3, taken from reference TRBV30 and TRBJ2-3): SQTIHQWPATLVQPVGSPLSLECTVEGTSNPNLYWYRQAAGRGLQLLFYSVGIGQISSEVPQNLSASRPQDRQFILSSKKLLLSDSGFYLCAWASGMTDTQYFGPGTRLTVL.

The genes are TRBV10-3 and TRBJ1-6; no clear D. With 2 bases removed from V and 5 bases from J, the gap between germline ends came to 7 bases. Germline V gene lookup returns CDR1 ENHRY and CDR2 SYGVKD. The CDR3 runs 14 residues. The CDR3 loop reads CAISEQQDNSPLHF. The CDR3 coding sequence is TGTGCCATCAGTGAGCAGCAGGATAATTCACCCCTCCACTTT.